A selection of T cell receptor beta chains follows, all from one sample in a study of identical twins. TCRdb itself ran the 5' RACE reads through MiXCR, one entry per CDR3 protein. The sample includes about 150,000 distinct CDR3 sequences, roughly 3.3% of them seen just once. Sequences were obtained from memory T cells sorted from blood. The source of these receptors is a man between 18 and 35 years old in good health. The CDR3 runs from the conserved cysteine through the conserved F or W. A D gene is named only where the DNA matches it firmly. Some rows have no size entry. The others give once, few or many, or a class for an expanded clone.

CAWSVGGSYEQYF	TGTGCCTGGAGCGTCGGCGGGAGTTACGAGCAGTACTTC	TRBJ2-7	many	TRBD2	TRBV30
CASSLGQSYNEQFF	TGCGCCAGCAGCTTGGGACAGTCCTACAATGAGCAGTTCTTC	TRBJ2-1	many	-	TRBV5-1
CASSFQQATEAFF	TGTGCCAGCAGTTTCCAGCAGGCCACTGAAGCTTTCTTT	TRBJ1-1	many	-	TRBV12-3/TRBV12-4
CASSLTGTGTIQETQYF	TGTGCCAGCAGCTTGACCGGGACAGGGACGATCCAAGAGACCCAGTACTTC	TRBJ2-5	many	TRBD1	TRBV11-2
CKAPANYGYTF	TGCAAGGCCCCAGCTAACTATGGCTACACCTTC	TRBJ1-2	many	-	TRBV20-1
CASSPLGQFNSPLHF	TGTGCCAGCAGCCCACTGGGACAGTTTAATTCACCCCTCCACTTT	TRBJ1-6	few	TRBD1	TRBV3-1
CASSQLNRWLDTQYF	TGTGCCAGCAGCCAACTGAATAGGTGGTTAGATACGCAGTATTTT	TRBJ2-3	few	-	TRBV14
CASSRSRGTGGIEQYF	TGTGCCAGCAGCCGAAGCCGGGGGACAGGGGGCATAGAGCAGTACTTC	TRBJ2-7	few	TRBD1	TRBV3-1
CASIENGAGANVLTF	TGTGCCAGCATCGAGAATGGGGCTGGGGCCAACGTCCTGACTTTC	TRBJ2-6	many	-	TRBV28
CASSLGSGQNTGELFF	TGCGCCAGCAGCTTGGGGTCGGGACAGAACACCGGGGAGCTGTTTTTT	TRBJ2-2	-	-	TRBV5-1
CASEGTNQETQYF	TGTGCCAGCGAAGGGACTAACCAAGAGACCCAGTACTTC	TRBJ2-5	many	TRBD2	TRBV25-1
CASSPPPIQGVGQYF	TGTGCCAGCAGCCCCCCCCCCATACAGGGAGTCGGGCAGTATTTT	TRBJ2-3	many	-	TRBV7-8
CASSLSEGRPAGELFF	TGCGCCAGCAGCCTGTCTGAGGGGCGCCCCGCCGGGGAGCTGTTTTTT	TRBJ2-2	many	-	TRBV5-1
CATSDFGQGARDTQYF	TGTGCCACCAGTGATTTTGGACAGGGGGCGAGAGATACGCAGTATTTT	TRBJ2-3	-	TRBD1	TRBV24-1
CSAREDRPLQETQYF	TGCAGTGCTAGAGAGGACAGACCCCTTCAAGAGACCCAGTACTTC	TRBJ2-5	many	-	TRBV20-1
CASSVFPAGGRNEQFF	TGTGCCAGCAGCGTATTTCCCGCGGGTGGGCGCAATGAGCAGTTCTTC	TRBJ2-1	many	-	TRBV9